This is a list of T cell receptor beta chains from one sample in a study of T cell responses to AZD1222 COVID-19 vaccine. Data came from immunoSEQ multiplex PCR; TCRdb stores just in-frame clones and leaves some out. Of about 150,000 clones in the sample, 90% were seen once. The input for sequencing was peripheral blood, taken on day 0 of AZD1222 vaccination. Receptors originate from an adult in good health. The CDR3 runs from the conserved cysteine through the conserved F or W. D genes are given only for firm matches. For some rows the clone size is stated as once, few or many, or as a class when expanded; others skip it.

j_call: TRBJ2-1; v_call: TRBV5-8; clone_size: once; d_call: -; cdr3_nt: TGTGCCAGCGCCCCTGGGCGGATCCCCTACAATGAGCAGTTCTTC; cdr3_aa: CASAPGRIPYNEQFF
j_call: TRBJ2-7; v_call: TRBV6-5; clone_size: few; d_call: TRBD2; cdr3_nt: TGTGCCAGCAGTTTCGGGACTAGCGAGTACGAGCAGTACTTC; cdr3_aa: CASSFGTSEYEQYF
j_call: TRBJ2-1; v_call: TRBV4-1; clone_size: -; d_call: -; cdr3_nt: TGCGCCAGCAGCCACCCGGCCGGACAGTTTGAGCATAAATTTAGCAATGAGCAGTTCTTC; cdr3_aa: CASSHPAGQFEHKFSNEQFF
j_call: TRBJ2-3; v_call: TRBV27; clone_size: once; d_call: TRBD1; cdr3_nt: TGTGCCAGCAGTTTGGGGACAGGGGGCGGGGGAGGCACAGATACGCAGTATTTT; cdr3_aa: CASSLGTGGGGGTDTQYF
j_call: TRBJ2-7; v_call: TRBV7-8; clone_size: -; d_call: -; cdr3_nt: TGTGCCAGCAGCTTAGAGCATAGGGGTCGGCAGTACTTC; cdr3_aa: CASSLEHRGRQYF
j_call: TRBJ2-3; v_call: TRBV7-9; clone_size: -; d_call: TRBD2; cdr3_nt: TGTGCCAGCAGCTTAGGGAGGTCTAGCGGGGCAGATACGCAGTATTTT; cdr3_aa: CASSLGRSSGADTQYF
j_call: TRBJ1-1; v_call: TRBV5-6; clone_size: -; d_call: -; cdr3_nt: TGTGCCAGCAGCTGGGCCACTGAAGCTTTCTTT; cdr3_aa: CASSWATEAFF
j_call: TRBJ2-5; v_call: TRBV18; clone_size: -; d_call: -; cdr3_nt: TGTGCCAGCTCACTGCTTGGAGAGACCCAGTACTTC; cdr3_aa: CASSLLGETQYF
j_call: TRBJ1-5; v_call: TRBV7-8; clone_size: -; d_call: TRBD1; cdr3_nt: TGTGCCAGCAGCATTAATACAGGGGACCAGCCCCAGCATTTT; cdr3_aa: CASSINTGDQPQHF
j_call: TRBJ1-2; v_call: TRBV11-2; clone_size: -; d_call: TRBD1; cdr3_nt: TGTGCCAGCAGCCGTGGGACAGTAGGAGGCTACACCTTC; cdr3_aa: CASSRGTVGGYTF
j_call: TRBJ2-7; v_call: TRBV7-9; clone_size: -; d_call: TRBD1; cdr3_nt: TGTGCCAGCAGTTTGGGGACAGGGCGCGAGCAGTACTTC; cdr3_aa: CASSLGTGREQYF
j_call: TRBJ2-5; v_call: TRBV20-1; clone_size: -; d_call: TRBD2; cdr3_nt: TGCAGTGCTAGTGATAGCGGGAACATCCAAGAGACCCAGTACTTC; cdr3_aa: CSASDSGNIQETQYF
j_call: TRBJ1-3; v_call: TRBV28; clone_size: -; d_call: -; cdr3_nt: TGTGCCAGCAGTTGGGCATACTTATCTGGAAACACCATATATTTT; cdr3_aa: CASSWAYLSGNTIYF
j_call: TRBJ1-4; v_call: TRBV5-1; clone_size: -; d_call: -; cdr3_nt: TGCGCCAGCAGCGGGGCCGGTGCAACTAATGAAAAACTGTTTTTT; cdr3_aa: CASSGAGATNEKLFF
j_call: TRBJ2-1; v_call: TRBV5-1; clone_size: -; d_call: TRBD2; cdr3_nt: TGCGCCAGCAGCTTGAGCGGGGGGGAGAATGAGCAGTTCTTC; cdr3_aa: CASSLSGGENEQFF
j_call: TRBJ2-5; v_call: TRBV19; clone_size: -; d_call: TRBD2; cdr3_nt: TGTGCCAGTAGTCCGCCGGGACTACGGACGACCCAGTACTTC; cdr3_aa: CASSPPGLRTTQYF
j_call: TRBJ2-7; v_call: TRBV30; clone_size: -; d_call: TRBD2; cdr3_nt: TGTGCCTGGAGTCGGGGACTAGCGGGGGGCTACGAGCAGTACTTC; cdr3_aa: CAWSRGLAGGYEQYF
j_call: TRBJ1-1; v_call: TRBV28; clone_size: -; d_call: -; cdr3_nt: TGTGCCAGCAGTTTAGTACAGGGAAGGTCTAGCACTGAAGCTTTCTTT; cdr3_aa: CASSLVQGRSSTEAFF
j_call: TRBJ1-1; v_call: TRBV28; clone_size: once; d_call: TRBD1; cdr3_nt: TGTGCCAGCAGCCTGACAGGGCCCACTGAAGCTTTCTTT; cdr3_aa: CASSLTGPTEAFF
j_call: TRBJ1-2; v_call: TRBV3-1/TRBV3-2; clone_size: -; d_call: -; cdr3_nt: TGTGCCAGCAGCCAAGATATCTATGGCTACACCTTC; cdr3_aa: CASSQDIYGYTF
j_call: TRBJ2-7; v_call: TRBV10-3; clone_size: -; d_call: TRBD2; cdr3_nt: TGTGCCATCAGTGACTCTAGCGGGACGATCAACTTC; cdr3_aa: CAISDSSGTINF
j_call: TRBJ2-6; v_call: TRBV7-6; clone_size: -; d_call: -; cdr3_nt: TGTGCCAGCAGCTTTAGCCTTTCAGGGGCCAACGTCCTGACTTTC; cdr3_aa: CASSFSLSGANVLTF
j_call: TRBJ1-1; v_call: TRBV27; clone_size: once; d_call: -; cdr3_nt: TGTGCCAGCAGTACTTCCGGGGATGAAGCTTTCTTT; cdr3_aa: CASSTSGDEAFF
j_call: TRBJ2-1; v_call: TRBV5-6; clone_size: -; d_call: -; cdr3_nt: TGTGCCAGCAGCGCCCCCAAGGAGTCCTACAATGAGCAGTTCTTC; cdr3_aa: CASSAPKESYNEQFF
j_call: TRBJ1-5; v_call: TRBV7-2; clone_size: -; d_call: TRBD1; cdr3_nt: TGTGCCAGCAGCTTGAGACAGGGCTATCAGCCCCAGCATTTT; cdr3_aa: CASSLRQGYQPQHF
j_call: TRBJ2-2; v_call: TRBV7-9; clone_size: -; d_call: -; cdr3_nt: TGTGCCAGCAGCTTAACTAGCCCCAACACCGGGGAGCTGTTTTTT; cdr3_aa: CASSLTSPNTGELFF
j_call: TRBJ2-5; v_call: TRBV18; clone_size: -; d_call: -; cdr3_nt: TGTGCCAGCTCACTCGGGATACCCCCGAGGGAGACCCAGTACTTC; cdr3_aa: CASSLGIPPRETQYF
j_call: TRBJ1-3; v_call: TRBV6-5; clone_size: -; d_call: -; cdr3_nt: TGTGCCAGCAGCTCTCAGTGGGCTGGAAACACCATATATTTT; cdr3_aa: CASSSQWAGNTIYF
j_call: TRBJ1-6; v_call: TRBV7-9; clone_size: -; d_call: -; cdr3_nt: TGTGCCAGCAGCTTAGAAATCCCTAATTCACCCCTCCACTTT; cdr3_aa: CASSLEIPNSPLHF
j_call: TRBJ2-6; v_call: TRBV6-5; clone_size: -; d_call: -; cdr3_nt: TGTGCCAGCAGAAGGGGATCTGGGGCCAACGTCCTGACTTTC; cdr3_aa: CASRRGSGANVLTF
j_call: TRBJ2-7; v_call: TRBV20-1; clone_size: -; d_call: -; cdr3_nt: TGCAGTGCTAGGGCGGAGTACGAGCAGTACTTC; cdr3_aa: CSARAEYEQYF
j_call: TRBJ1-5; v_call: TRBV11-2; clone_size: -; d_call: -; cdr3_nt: TGTGCCAGCACCTTTGAGAGATTTAGGGGACTGTATAGCAATCAGCCCCAGCATTTT; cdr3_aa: CASTFERFRGLYSNQPQHF
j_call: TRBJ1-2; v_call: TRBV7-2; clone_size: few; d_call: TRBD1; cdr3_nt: TGTGCCAGCAGCTTAGGGACAGGGGGCCCTAACTATGGCTACACCTTC; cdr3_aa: CASSLGTGGPNYGYTF